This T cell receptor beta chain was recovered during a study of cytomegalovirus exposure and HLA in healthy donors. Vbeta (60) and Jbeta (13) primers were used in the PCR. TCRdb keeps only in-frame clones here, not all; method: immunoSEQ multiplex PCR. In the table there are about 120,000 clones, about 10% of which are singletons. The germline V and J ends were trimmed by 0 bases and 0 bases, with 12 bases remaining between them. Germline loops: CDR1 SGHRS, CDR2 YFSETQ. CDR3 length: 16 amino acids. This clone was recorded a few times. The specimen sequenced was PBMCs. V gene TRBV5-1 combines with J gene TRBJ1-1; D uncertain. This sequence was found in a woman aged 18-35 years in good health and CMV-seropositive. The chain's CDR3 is CASSLDGYTMNTEAFF. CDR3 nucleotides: TGCGCCAGCAGCTTGGACGGGTACACCATGAACACTGAAGCTTTCTTT.